These 21 T cell receptor beta chains share one sample of origin, sequenced in a study of T cell repertoires in cytomegalovirus infection (dated by TCRdb to between 2017 and 2020). Sequencing relied on an Illumina HiSeq 1500. The raw public data were reprocessed by TCRdb itself: fastp quality trimming at Q25, MiXCR clonotype calling, in-frame beta chains only. CDR3 protein sequences are deduplicated, and each keeps its most common genes and DNA. The sample contains about 300,000 distinct CDR3 sequences, 9.6% of them found a single time. The top ten hold over 2.5% of the sample. The sample taken for sequencing was PBMCs. Every receptor here comes from a human donor in good health (CMV status not recorded). Some clones in this sample may be carry-over from other donors' samples.

Ten or more counts support this clonotype. V and J are TRBV2 and TRBJ2-4; tentatively, D is TRBD1 (6 bases). V was trimmed by 6 bases and J by 0 bases, leaving 12 bases between them. The CDR3 length is 15 residues. The germline CDR1 and CDR2 sequences are SNHLY and FYNNEI. The CDR3 DNA sequence: TGTGCCAGCAGGACAGGTCCTTTAGCCAAAAACATTCAGTACTTC. The encoded protein is CASRTGPLAKNIQYF.

This clonotype was counted at least ten times. A junction boundary mismatches the germline segment, possibly from a read error. The chain combines TRBV28 with TRBJ2-3; a weak D match, TRBD2 (7 bases). The CDR3 extends over 16 amino acids. Germline V lookup: CDR1 MDHEN, CDR2 SYDVKM. CDR3: CASSLWAGALTDTQYF. The CDR3 nucleotides are TGTGCCAGCAGTCTATGGGCGGGGGCCCTCACAGATACGCAGTATTTT.

Many counts were recorded for this clonotype. The rearrangement uses TRBV7-2 and TRBJ2-2, with 9 bases fitting TRBD1. This CDR3 spans 15 amino acids. After removal of 6 bases from V and 4 bases from J, the junction contained 6 bases not matched to a gene. Germline V gene lookup returns CDR1 SGHTA and CDR2 FQGNSA. The CDR3 sequence: CASRRTGEGTGELFF. The CDR3 nucleotides read TGTGCCAGCAGACGGACAGGGGAGGGCACCGGGGAGCTGTTTTTT.

This clonotype occurred many times. CDR3 in amino acids: CASSLIPSERETQYF. The CDR3 nucleotides are TGTGCCAGCAGCTTAATCCCTAGCGAGAGGGAGACCCAGTACTTC. The chain combines TRBV7-2 with TRBJ2-5; D possibly corresponds to TRBD2 (6 bases). CDR1 SGHTA and CDR2 FQGNSA come from the germline V gene. V was pared by 2 bases and J by 5 bases, with 15 bases between. The CDR3 runs 15 residues.

This clonotype has at least ten counts. This chain joins TRBV12-3 or TRBV12-4 and TRBJ1-2; D gene ambiguous. V was shortened by 3 bases and J by 5 bases, with 10 bases between the two germline ends. The CDR3 runs 13 residues. CDR3 sequence reads: CASSLEGGYGYTF. DNA for the CDR3: TGTGCCAGCAGTTTGGAGGGTGGTTATGGCTACACCTTC.

V is TRBV6-5 and J is TRBJ1-4; D is ambiguous. Germline values: CDR1 MNHEY, CDR2 SVGAGI. The CDR3 spans 15 residues. Trimming removed 5 bases at V and 0 bases at J, with 10 bases between. The DNA of the CDR3 is TGTGCCAGCAGTCCTCAGGTTGCAACTAATGAAAAACTGTTTTTT. It specifies CASSPQVATNEKLFF.

This clonotype has a count of ten or more. The J gene is TRBJ1-5, the V gene TRBV12-3 or TRBV12-4; D is unclear. This CDR3 contains 13 residues. V shed 4 bases and J shed 8 bases, with 12 bases lying between them. The CDR3 sequence: CASSWIDREPQHF. The CDR3 region has the DNA TGTGCCAGCAGTTGGATCGATAGGGAGCCCCAGCATTTT.

The chain uses TRBV28 and TRBJ2-5; no reliable D call. The CDR3 contains 11 residues. Germline V gives CDR1 MDHEN, CDR2 SYDVKM. Trimming removed 3 bases at V and 6 bases at J, with 5 bases between. The CDR3 sequence is CASSFTKTQYF. CDR3 bases: TGTGCCAGCAGTTTCACAAAGACCCAGTACTTC.

This chain links TRBV5-5 with TRBJ2-7, with D tentatively TRBD1 (6 bases). Trimming removed 0 bases from V and 6 bases from J, with 13 bases in between. This CDR3 has 14 residues. Germline CDR1 and CDR2: SGHKS and YYEKEE (reference sequence). The CDR3 DNA is TGTGCCAGCAGCTTGGCGAGAGGGGGAAGCGAGCAGTACGTC. Protein sequence: CASSLARGGSEQYV.

Ten or more counts support this clonotype. The DNA for the CDR3 is TGCGCCAGCAGCTTGACTAGCGGGGAAGATACGCAGTATTTT. This encodes CASSLTSGEDTQYF. The chain links TRBV5-1 to TRBJ2-3; 10 bases agree with TRBD2. Germline V gives CDR1 SGHRS, CDR2 YFSETQ. The CDR3 totals 14 residues. The junction had 1 base not matched to a gene; V was cut back by 1 base and J by 5 bases.

The chain has TRBV10-2 and TRBJ2-1, with TRBD2 matching over 13 bases. Germline CDR1 is WSHSY and CDR2 is SAAADI. The CDR3 consists of 15 residues. The V segment lost 6 bases and the J segment 8 bases; nucleotides outside the gene matches: 7. The CDR3 here is CASRERTSGGDEQFF. CDR3 nucleotide sequence: TGCGCCAGCAGGGAAAGGACTAGCGGGGGCGATGAGCAGTTCTTC.

This clonotype was detected many times. This rearrangement joins TRBV7-6 to TRBJ2-1; tentatively, D is TRBD2 (5 bases). The germline V gene has CDR1 SGHVS and CDR2 FNYEAQ. V was cut by 5 bases and J by 4 bases, with 9 bases left in between. The CDR3 is 13 amino acids. The CDR3 reads CASSRTAYNEQFF. CDR3 in DNA: TGTGCCAGCAGCCGGACTGCGTACAATGAGCAGTTCTTC.

This clonotype was seen ten or more times. This chain connects TRBV7-2 to TRBJ2-3, with TRBD2 matching 11 bases. Germline V gene sequence: CDR1 SGHTA, CDR2 FQGNSA. The CDR3 has 16 amino acids. Trimming cost V 0 bases and J 5 bases; bases outside gene matches: 4. The CDR3 nucleotides are TGTGCCAGCAGCTTAGCGGCTAGCGGGGGGAGAGATACGCAGTATTTT. Protein sequence: CASSLAASGGRDTQYF.

Ten or more counts support this clonotype. The chain employs TRBV20-1 and TRBJ2-1; D gene ambiguous. The CDR3 loop spans 13 amino acids. The germline V gene has CDR1 DFQATT and CDR2 SNEGSKA (reference sequence). V lost 3 bases to trimming and J lost 6 bases, with 12 bases between them. CDR3 amino acids: CSASSPTANEQFF. CDR3 DNA: TGCAGTGCTAGTTCTCCAACGGCCAATGAGCAGTTCTTC.

This clonotype showed up just a few times. V gene TRBV28 combines with J gene TRBJ1-1; D uncertain. Germline V gene lookup returns CDR1 MDHEN and CDR2 SYDVKM. Trimming cost V 10 bases and J 5 bases, with 14 bases left between them. The CDR3 sequence is 12 residues long. The CDR3: CATEGVRTEAFF. The CDR3, as DNA: TGTGCCACCGAGGGAGTCAGGACTGAAGCTTTCTTT. The variable domain in full, completed from reference TRBV28 and TRBJ1-1, reads DVKVTQSSRYLVKRTGEKVFLECVQDMDHENMFWYRQDPGLGLRLIYFSYDVKMKEKGDIPEGYSVSREKKERFSLILESASTNQTSMYLCATEGVRTEAFFGQGTRLTVV.

This clonotype was seen repeatedly, ten times or more. The chain employs TRBV25-1 and TRBJ2-1; D is uncertain. Germline assignment: CDR1 MGHDK and CDR2 SYGVNS. CDR3 size: 13 residues. V was shortened by 4 bases and J by 5 bases, with 9 bases between the two germline ends. CDR3 nucleotides: TGTGCCAGCAGTGGCTCCCTCCACAATGAGCAGTTCTTC. This sequence encodes CASSGSLHNEQFF.

This clonotype has just a few counts. V and J are TRBV15 and TRBJ2-3, with D possibly being TRBD2 (5 bases). Deletions cut 1 base from V and 2 bases from J, with 10 bases between. CDR3 size: 15 residues. Germline V CDR1 and CDR2: LNHNV, YYDKDF (reference sequence). Here the CDR3 reads CATSRGGSYTDTQYF. The CDR3 region has the DNA TGTGCCACCAGCAGAGGCGGGTCCTACACAGATACGCAGTATTTT.

This clonotype has ten or more counts. This chain connects TRBV7-9 to TRBJ2-5, with D uncertain. The CDR3 is 13 amino acids. CDR1 is SEHNR and CDR2 is FQNEAQ in the germline V gene (reference sequence). V lost 6 bases to trimming and J lost 2 bases, with 10 bases between them. The CDR3 nucleotides read TGTGCCAGCAGAGGACCTCGTCAAGAGACCCAGTACTTC. Its translation is CASRGPRQETQYF.

This clonotype was observed at least ten times. The rearrangement links TRBV6-2 or TRBV6-3 to TRBJ2-2, with D possibly being TRBD1 or TRBD2 (5 bases each). V was shortened by 6 bases and J by 3 bases, with 8 bases between the two germline ends. Germline V lookup: CDR1 MNHEY, CDR2 SVGEGT. The CDR3 has 13 residues. The CDR3 DNA follows: TGTGCCAGCAGAGGGACCTACACCGGGGAGCTGTTTTTT. Protein: CASRGTYTGELFF.

This clonotype came up a few times. The V call is TRBV19, the J call TRBJ2-2; D gene uncertain. This CDR3 has 13 residues. Germline values: CDR1 LNHDA, CDR2 SQIVND (reference sequence). The V end was cut by 5 bases, the J end by 6 bases, with 10 bases between. Here the CDR3 reads CASSFSGSGELFF. In nucleotides, the CDR3 is TGTGCCAGTAGTTTCTCAGGATCCGGGGAGCTGTTTTTT.

Many counts were recorded for this clonotype. The genes are TRBV20-1 and TRBJ2-3; D possibly corresponds to TRBD1 (5 bases). V lost 6 bases to trimming and J lost 3 bases, with 10 bases between them. The CDR3 sequence is 12 residues long. The germline V gene has CDR1 DFQATT and CDR2 SNEGSKA (reference sequence). The CDR3 loop is CSAPTETDTQYF. The CDR3 region has the DNA TGCAGTGCCCCGACAGAGACAGATACGCAGTATTTT.